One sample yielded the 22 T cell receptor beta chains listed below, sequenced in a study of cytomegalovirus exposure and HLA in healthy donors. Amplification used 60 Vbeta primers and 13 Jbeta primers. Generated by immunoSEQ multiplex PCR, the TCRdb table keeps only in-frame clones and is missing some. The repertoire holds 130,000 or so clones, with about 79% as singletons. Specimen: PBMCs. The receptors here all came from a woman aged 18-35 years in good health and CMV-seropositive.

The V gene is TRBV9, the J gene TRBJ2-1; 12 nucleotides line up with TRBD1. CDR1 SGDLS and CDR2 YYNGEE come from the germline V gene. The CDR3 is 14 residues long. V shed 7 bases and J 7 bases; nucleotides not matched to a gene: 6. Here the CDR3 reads CASSGTGGFNEQFF. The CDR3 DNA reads TGTGCCAGCTCAGGGACAGGGGGCTTTAATGAGCAGTTCTTC.

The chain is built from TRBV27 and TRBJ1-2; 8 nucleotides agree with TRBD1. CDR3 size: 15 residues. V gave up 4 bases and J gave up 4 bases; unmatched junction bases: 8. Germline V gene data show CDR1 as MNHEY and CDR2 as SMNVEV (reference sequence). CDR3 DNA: TGTGCCAGCAGTTCCCCTGGACAGGGAATCTATGGCTACACCTTC. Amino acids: CASSSPGQGIYGYTF.

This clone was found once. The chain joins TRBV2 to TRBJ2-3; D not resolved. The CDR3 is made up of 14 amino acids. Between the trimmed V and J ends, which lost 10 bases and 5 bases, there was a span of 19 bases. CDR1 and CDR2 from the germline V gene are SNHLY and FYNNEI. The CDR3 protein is CATPSSRVGDTQYF. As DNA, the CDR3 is TGTGCCACTCCCTCGAGTAGAGTTGGAGATACGCAGTATTTT. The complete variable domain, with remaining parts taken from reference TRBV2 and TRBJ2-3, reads EPEVTQTPSHQVTQMGQEVILRCVPISNHLYFYWYRQILGQKVEFLVSFYNNEISEKSEIFDDQFSVERPDGSNFTLKIRSTKLEDSAMYFCATPSSRVGDTQYFGPGTRLTVL.

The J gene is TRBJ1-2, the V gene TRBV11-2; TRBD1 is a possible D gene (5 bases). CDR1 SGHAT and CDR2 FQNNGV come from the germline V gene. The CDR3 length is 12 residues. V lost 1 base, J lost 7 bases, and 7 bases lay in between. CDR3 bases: TGTGCCAGCAGCTTAGCGGGGGGTGGCTACACCTTC. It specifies CASSLAGGGYTF.

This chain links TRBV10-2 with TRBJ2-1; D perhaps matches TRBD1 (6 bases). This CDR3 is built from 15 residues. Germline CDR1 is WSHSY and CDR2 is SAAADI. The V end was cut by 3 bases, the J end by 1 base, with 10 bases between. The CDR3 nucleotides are TGCGCCAGCAGTGACAGGGGTGGGTCCTACAATGAGCAGTTCTTC. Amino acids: CASSDRGGSYNEQFF.

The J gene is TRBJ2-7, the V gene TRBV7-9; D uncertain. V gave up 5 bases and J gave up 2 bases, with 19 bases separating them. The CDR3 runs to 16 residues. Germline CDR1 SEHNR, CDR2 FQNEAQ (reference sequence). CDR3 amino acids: CASSPIRGSGAYEQYF. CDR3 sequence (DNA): TGTGCCAGCAGCCCAATACGTGGGTCAGGCGCCTACGAGCAGTACTTC.

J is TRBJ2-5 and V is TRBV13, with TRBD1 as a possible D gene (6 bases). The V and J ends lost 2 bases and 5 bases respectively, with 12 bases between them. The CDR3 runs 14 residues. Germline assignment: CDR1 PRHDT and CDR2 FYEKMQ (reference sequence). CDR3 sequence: CASSLSGGRETQYF. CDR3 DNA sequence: TGTGCCAGCAGCTTAAGTGGGGGCCGGGAGACCCAGTACTTC.

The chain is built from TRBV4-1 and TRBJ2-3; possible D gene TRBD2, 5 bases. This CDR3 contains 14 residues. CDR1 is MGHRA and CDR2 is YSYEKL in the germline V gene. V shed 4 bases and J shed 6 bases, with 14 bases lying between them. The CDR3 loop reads CASSPTTGADTQYF. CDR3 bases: TGCGCCAGCAGCCCGACTACGGGCGCGGATACGCAGTATTTT.

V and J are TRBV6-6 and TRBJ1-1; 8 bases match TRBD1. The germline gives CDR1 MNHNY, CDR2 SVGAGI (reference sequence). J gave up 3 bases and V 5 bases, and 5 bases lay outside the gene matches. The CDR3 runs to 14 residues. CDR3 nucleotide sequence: TGTGCCAGCAGTAGGACAGGGAGGGACACTGAAGCTTTCTTT. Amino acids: CASSRTGRDTEAFF.

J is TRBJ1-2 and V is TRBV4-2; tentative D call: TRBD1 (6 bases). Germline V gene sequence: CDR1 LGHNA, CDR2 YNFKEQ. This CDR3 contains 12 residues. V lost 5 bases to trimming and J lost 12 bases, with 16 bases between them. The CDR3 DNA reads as TGTGCCAGCAGCGACTTGACAGGCTCCGACACCTTC. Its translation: CASSDLTGSDTF.

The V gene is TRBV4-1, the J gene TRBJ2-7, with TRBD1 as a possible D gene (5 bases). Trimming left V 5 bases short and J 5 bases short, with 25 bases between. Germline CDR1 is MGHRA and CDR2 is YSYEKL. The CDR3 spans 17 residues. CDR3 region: CASSKISLREYTNEQYF. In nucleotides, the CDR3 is TGCGCCAGCAGCAAAATTTCCCTCAGGGAATATACGAACGAGCAGTACTTC.

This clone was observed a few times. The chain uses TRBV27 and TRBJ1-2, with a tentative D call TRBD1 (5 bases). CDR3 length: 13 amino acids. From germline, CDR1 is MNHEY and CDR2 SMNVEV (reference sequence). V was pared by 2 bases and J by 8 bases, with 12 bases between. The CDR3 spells CASSLGGVGGYTF. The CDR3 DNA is TGTGCCAGCAGTTTAGGGGGGGTGGGCGGCTACACCTTC.

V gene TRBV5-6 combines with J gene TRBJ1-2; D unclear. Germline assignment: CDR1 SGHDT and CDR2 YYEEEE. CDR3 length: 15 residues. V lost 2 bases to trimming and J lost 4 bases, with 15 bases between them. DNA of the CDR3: TGTGCCAGCAGCTTTGGAGGGAGGGAAGGCTATGGCTACACCTTC. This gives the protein CASSFGGREGYGYTF.

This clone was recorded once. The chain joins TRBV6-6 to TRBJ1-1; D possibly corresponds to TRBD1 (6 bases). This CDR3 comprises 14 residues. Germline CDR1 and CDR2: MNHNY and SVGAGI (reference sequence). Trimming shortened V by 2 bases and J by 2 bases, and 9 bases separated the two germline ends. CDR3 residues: CASSYPGVNTEAFF. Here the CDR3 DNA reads TGTGCCAGCAGTTACCCAGGGGTTAACACTGAAGCTTTCTTT.

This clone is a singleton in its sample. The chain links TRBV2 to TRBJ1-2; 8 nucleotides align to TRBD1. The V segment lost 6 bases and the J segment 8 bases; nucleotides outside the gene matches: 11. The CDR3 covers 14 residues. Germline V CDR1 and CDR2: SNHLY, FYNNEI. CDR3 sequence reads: CASSPTGEWGGYTF. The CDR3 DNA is TGTGCCAGCAGCCCGACAGGGGAATGGGGCGGCTACACCTTC.

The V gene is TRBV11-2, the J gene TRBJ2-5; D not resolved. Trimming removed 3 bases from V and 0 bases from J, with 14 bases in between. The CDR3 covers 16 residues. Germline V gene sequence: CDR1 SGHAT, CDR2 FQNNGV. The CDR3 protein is CASSFESPKYQETQYF. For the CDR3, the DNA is TGTGCCAGCAGCTTCGAGTCCCCTAAGTACCAAGAGACCCAGTACTTC.

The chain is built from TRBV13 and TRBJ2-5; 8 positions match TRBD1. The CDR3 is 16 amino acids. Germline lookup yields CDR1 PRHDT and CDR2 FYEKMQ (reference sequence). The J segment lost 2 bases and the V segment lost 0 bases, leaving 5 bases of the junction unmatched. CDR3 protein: CASSLGVRGLQETQYF. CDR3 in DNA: TGTGCCAGCAGCTTAGGCGTCAGGGGGCTTCAAGAGACCCAGTACTTC.

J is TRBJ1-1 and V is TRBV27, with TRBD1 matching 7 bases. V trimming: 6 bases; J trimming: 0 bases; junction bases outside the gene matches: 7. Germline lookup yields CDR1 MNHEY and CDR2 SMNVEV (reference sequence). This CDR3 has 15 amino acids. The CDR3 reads CASRIYQGVNTEAFF. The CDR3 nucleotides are TGTGCCAGCAGGATCTACCAGGGGGTGAACACTGAAGCTTTCTTT.

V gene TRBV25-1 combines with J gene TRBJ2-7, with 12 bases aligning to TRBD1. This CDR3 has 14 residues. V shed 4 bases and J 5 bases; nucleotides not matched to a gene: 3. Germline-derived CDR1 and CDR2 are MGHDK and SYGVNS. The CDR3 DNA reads TGTGCCAGCAGTGGCCGGGACAGGGGGCACGAGCAGTACTTC. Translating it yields CASSGRDRGHEQYF.

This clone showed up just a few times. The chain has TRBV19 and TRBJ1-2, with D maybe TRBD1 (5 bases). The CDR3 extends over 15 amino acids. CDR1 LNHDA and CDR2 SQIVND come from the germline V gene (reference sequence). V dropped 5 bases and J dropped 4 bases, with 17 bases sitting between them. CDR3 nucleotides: TGTGCCAGTAGTCTCCCCCCAGGGAATGGCTATGGCTACACCTTC. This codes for CASSLPPGNGYGYTF.

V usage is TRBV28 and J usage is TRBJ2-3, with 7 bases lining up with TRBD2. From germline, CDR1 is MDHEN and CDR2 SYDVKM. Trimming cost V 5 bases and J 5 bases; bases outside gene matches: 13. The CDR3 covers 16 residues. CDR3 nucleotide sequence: TGTGCCAGCAGTCCCCGGGGGGAGTCGGATCGAGATACGCAGTATTTT. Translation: CASSPRGESDRDTQYF.

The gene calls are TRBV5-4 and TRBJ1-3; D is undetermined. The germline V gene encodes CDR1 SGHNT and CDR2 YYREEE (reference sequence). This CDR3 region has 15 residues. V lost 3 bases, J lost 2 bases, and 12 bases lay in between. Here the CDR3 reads CASSWTGSAGNTIYF. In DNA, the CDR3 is TGTGCCAGCAGCTGGACCGGGAGCGCTGGAAACACCATATATTTT.